A selection of T cell receptor beta chains follows, all from one sample in a study of shared clonotypes between healthy human individuals. Here immunoSEQ multiplex PCR was the method, and the copy in TCRdb shows in-frame clones only, minus some. The data show around 2.3 million clones, around 95% seen once. Sequenced sample: naive CD4+ T cells sorted from blood. All receptors derive from a man aged 18 to 30 in good health. The CDR3 runs from the conserved cysteine through the conserved F or W. A D gene is named only where the DNA matches it firmly. Size is stated for part of the rows, as once, few or many counts, or as a class when the clone is expanded.

J gene: TRBJ1-4
D gene: .
V gene: TRBV6-5
clone size: .
CDR3 DNA: TGTGCCAGCAGTTACGTTAGTGGAGAAAAACTGTTTTTT
CDR3 protein: CASSYVSGEKLFF

J gene: TRBJ1-5
D gene: TRBD1
V gene: TRBV28
clone size: .
CDR3 DNA: TGTGCCAGCAGTTTCGGGACAGGGAGGACCCAGCATTTT
CDR3 protein: CASSFGTGRTQHF

J gene: TRBJ1-1
D gene: .
V gene: TRBV7-2
clone size: .
CDR3 DNA: TGTGCCAGCAGCTTAGTTCCGGCGAACACTGAAGCTTTCTTT
CDR3 protein: CASSLVPANTEAFF

J gene: TRBJ2-5
D gene: TRBD1
V gene: TRBV10-3
clone size: .
CDR3 DNA: TGTGCCATCCGACAGGGGGGAGGTGAGACCCAGTACTTC
CDR3 protein: CAIRQGGGETQYF

J gene: TRBJ2-7
D gene: .
V gene: TRBV6-5
clone size: .
CDR3 DNA: TGTGCCAGCAGTTACTCGGGCAGGGTCTACGAGCAGTACTTC
CDR3 protein: CASSYSGRVYEQYF

J gene: TRBJ1-1
D gene: .
V gene: TRBV7-9
clone size: once
CDR3 DNA: TGTGCCAGCAGCCCCATACCGAACACTGAAGCTTTCTTT
CDR3 protein: CASSPIPNTEAFF

J gene: TRBJ1-2
D gene: TRBD1
V gene: TRBV5-6
clone size: once
CDR3 DNA: TGTGCCAGCAGCATCGGGCAGGGGGCGCTCTCGGGGAGTGGCTACACCTTC
CDR3 protein: CASSIGQGALSGSGYTF

J gene: TRBJ2-5
D gene: TRBD2
V gene: TRBV5-4
clone size: once
CDR3 DNA: TGTGCCAGCAGCTCGACTAGCGGGGTTACGGAGACCCAGTACTTC
CDR3 protein: CASSSTSGVTETQYF

J gene: TRBJ1-1
D gene: .
V gene: TRBV2
clone size: .
CDR3 DNA: TGTGCCAGCACCCAAGCGGGGTGGTACACTGAAGCTTTCTTT
CDR3 protein: CASTQAGWYTEAFF

J gene: TRBJ2-1
D gene: .
V gene: TRBV5-4
clone size: .
CDR3 DNA: TGTGCCAGCAGCTTAGTAGATTACAATGAGCAGTTCTTC
CDR3 protein: CASSLVDYNEQFF

J gene: TRBJ2-3
D gene: TRBD1
V gene: TRBV27
clone size: .
CDR3 DNA: TGTGCCAGCAGTTTACTCAAAAGGACAGGTAGCACAGATACGCAGTATTTT
CDR3 protein: CASSLLKRTGSTDTQYF

J gene: TRBJ2-1
D gene: .
V gene: TRBV6-4
clone size: .
CDR3 DNA: TGTGCCAGCAGGGAGTCCCCGAGCTTCGGTGAGCAGTTCTTC
CDR3 protein: CASRESPSFGEQFF

J gene: TRBJ2-7
D gene: .
V gene: TRBV18
clone size: .
CDR3 DNA: TGTGCCAGCTCACCACAGCCACAATACGAGCAGTACTTC
CDR3 protein: CASSPQPQYEQYF

J gene: TRBJ1-3
D gene: TRBD1
V gene: TRBV4-2
clone size: .
CDR3 DNA: TGTGCCAGCAGCCACGGACAGGGGAAGAGCGCTTCCTCTGGAAACACCATATATTTT
CDR3 protein: CASSHGQGKSASSGNTIYF

J gene: TRBJ2-3
D gene: TRBD2
V gene: TRBV18
clone size: .
CDR3 DNA: TGTGCCAGCTCACCATTGGCGGGAGGAACAGATACGCAGTATTTT
CDR3 protein: CASSPLAGGTDTQYF

J gene: TRBJ1-6
D gene: .
V gene: TRBV7-9
clone size: .
CDR3 DNA: TGTGCCAGCAGCCCCGACATTAATTCACCCCTCCACTTT
CDR3 protein: CASSPDINSPLHF

J gene: TRBJ2-1
D gene: .
V gene: TRBV5-4
clone size: once
CDR3 DNA: TGTGCCAGCAGCTTGGTTGGTAGCGCCGCCAGGGGTGAGCAGTTCTTC
CDR3 protein: CASSLVGSAARGEQFF

J gene: TRBJ1-3
D gene: .
V gene: TRBV18
clone size: .
CDR3 DNA: TGTGCCAGCTCACCAGTGCTGAGCTCTGGAAACACCATATATTTT
CDR3 protein: CASSPVLSSGNTIYF

J gene: TRBJ1-2
D gene: .
V gene: TRBV28
clone size: .
CDR3 DNA: TGTGCCAGCAGTTCCCCCACTAACTATGGCTACACCTTC
CDR3 protein: CASSSPTNYGYTF

J gene: TRBJ1-2
D gene: .
V gene: TRBV7-2
clone size: .
CDR3 DNA: TGTGCCAGCAGCGCTAGGACGGCTAACTATGGCTACACCTTC
CDR3 protein: CASSARTANYGYTF

J gene: TRBJ2-6
D gene: TRBD1
V gene: TRBV19
clone size: .
CDR3 DNA: TGTGCCAGTAGTATAGAGTACGGGCAGGGGGAACTCCCGAACTCTGGGGCCAACGTCCTGACTTTC
CDR3 protein: CASSIEYGQGELPNSGANVLTF

J gene: TRBJ1-5
D gene: .
V gene: TRBV28
clone size: .
CDR3 DNA: TGTGCCAGCAGTGGTGGCAGGGCGGGGAACAATCAGCCCCAGCATTTT
CDR3 protein: CASSGGRAGNNQPQHF

J gene: TRBJ2-7
D gene: .
V gene: TRBV11-2
clone size: once
CDR3 DNA: TGTGCCAGCAGCCCGGGACTCCCTCTCGAGCAGTACTTC
CDR3 protein: CASSPGLPLEQYF

J gene: TRBJ2-1
D gene: TRBD2
V gene: TRBV4-1
clone size: .
CDR3 DNA: TGCGCCAGCAGCCCACCGGGACTAGCGGGCAGGGTTGAGCAGTTCTTC
CDR3 protein: CASSPPGLAGRVEQFF

J gene: TRBJ2-5
D gene: TRBD1
V gene: TRBV7-2
clone size: .
CDR3 DNA: TGTGCCAGCAGCTTAGAACAGGGGTTGGGAGAGCCCCAGTACTTC
CDR3 protein: CASSLEQGLGEPQYF

J gene: TRBJ2-7
D gene: TRBD1
V gene: TRBV10-3
clone size: .
CDR3 DNA: TGTGCCACGACGTCCGGGACAGGATCCTACGAGCAGTACTTC
CDR3 protein: CATTSGTGSYEQYF

J gene: TRBJ2-2
D gene: TRBD1
V gene: TRBV10-3
clone size: .
CDR3 DNA: TGTGCCATCAGTGAGTCGACAGGGGGCGCTTCCGGGGAGCTGTTTTTT
CDR3 protein: CAISESTGGASGELFF

J gene: TRBJ1-2
D gene: TRBD1
V gene: TRBV5-1
clone size: .
CDR3 DNA: TGCGCCAGCAGCTTGGATGGCAGGGGGAACTATGGCTACACCTTC
CDR3 protein: CASSLDGRGNYGYTF

J gene: TRBJ2-7
D gene: TRBD2
V gene: TRBV5-4
clone size: .
CDR3 DNA: TGTGCCAGCAGCCCTGGGACTAGCGATCCGGCGGTGCAGCAGTACTTC
CDR3 protein: CASSPGTSDPAVQQYF

J gene: TRBJ1-4
D gene: .
V gene: TRBV4-3
clone size: .
CDR3 DNA: TGCGCCAGCCCCCCTGCGGATGAAAAACTGTTTTTT
CDR3 protein: CASPPADEKLFF

J gene: TRBJ1-1
D gene: .
V gene: TRBV6-5
clone size: .
CDR3 DNA: TGTGCCAGCAGTTACTCAGGGGTCTTGGACACTGAAGCTTTCTTT
CDR3 protein: CASSYSGVLDTEAFF

J gene: TRBJ1-1
D gene: .
V gene: TRBV6-5
clone size: .
CDR3 DNA: TGTGCCAGCACGAGAGGATCGCGAACTGAAGCTTTCTTT
CDR3 protein: CASTRGSRTEAFF

J gene: TRBJ1-5
D gene: TRBD1
V gene: TRBV9
clone size: once
CDR3 DNA: TGTGCCAGCAGCGTACCCGGGGGACAGGGGGGCTATAGCAATCAGCCCCAGCATTTT
CDR3 protein: CASSVPGGQGGYSNQPQHF

J gene: TRBJ2-7
D gene: .
V gene: TRBV6-1
clone size: once
CDR3 DNA: TGTGCCAGCAGCCTAGACAGCATACAGTACGAGCAGTACTTC
CDR3 protein: CASSLDSIQYEQYF

J gene: TRBJ2-6
D gene: .
V gene: TRBV7-2
clone size: .
CDR3 DNA: TGTGCCAGCAGCTTAGAGGCGTTCTCTGGGGCCAACGTCCTGACTTTC
CDR3 protein: CASSLEAFSGANVLTF

J gene: TRBJ2-5
D gene: .
V gene: TRBV9
clone size: .
CDR3 DNA: TGTGCCAGCAGCGCAGGGAACTACAGGGTGGGAGAGACCCAGTACTTC
CDR3 protein: CASSAGNYRVGETQYF

J gene: TRBJ1-2
D gene: .
V gene: TRBV28
clone size: .
CDR3 DNA: TGTGCCAGCAGTTTGGCAGGGTATCTTGGCTATGGCTACACCTTC
CDR3 protein: CASSLAGYLGYGYTF

J gene: TRBJ2-5
D gene: .
V gene: TRBV7-2
clone size: once
CDR3 DNA: TGTGCCAGCAGCTTAGGGGGACGTGTGGAGACCCAGTACTTC
CDR3 protein: CASSLGGRVETQYF

J gene: TRBJ2-5
D gene: TRBD2
V gene: TRBV29-1
clone size: .
CDR3 DNA: TGCAGCGTTGAAGCTAGCGGGGGGGCCAGAGAGACCCAGTACTTC
CDR3 protein: CSVEASGGARETQYF

J gene: TRBJ1-5
D gene: .
V gene: TRBV7-2
clone size: .
CDR3 DNA: TGTGCCAGCAGCCCCGACAGGAATCAGCCCCAGCATTTT
CDR3 protein: CASSPDRNQPQHF

J gene: TRBJ2-2
D gene: .
V gene: TRBV7-9
clone size: once
CDR3 DNA: TGTGCCAGCAGCTTTGTACCTAGTTTGGGTAACACCGGGGAGCTGTTTTTT
CDR3 protein: CASSFVPSLGNTGELFF

J gene: TRBJ2-5
D gene: .
V gene: TRBV5-1
clone size: .
CDR3 DNA: TGCGCCAGCAGCTCCGGGTCCGAAGAGACCCAGTACTTC
CDR3 protein: CASSSGSEETQYF

J gene: TRBJ1-1
D gene: TRBD1
V gene: TRBV18
clone size: .
CDR3 DNA: TGTGCCAGCTCACAGGGGGCGACCGGCACTGAAGCTTTCTTT
CDR3 protein: CASSQGATGTEAFF

J gene: TRBJ2-3
D gene: .
V gene: TRBV6-5
clone size: once
CDR3 DNA: TGTGCCAGCTCTTGGGGGTCCGGCACAGATACGCAGTATTTT
CDR3 protein: CASSWGSGTDTQYF

J gene: TRBJ2-3
D gene: TRBD1
V gene: TRBV7-2
clone size: .
CDR3 DNA: TGTGCCAGCAGCATTCGGGACAGGGTAACAGATACGCAGTATTTT
CDR3 protein: CASSIRDRVTDTQYF

J gene: TRBJ1-2
D gene: .
V gene: TRBV7-2
clone size: .
CDR3 DNA: TGTGCCAGCTCAGTGGAGGACACACAGATCTATGGCTACACCTTC
CDR3 protein: CASSVEDTQIYGYTF

J gene: TRBJ1-2
D gene: .
V gene: TRBV7-2
clone size: once
CDR3 DNA: TGTGCCAGCAGCCACGTACAGGGTTCTAACTATGGCTACACCTTC
CDR3 protein: CASSHVQGSNYGYTF

J gene: TRBJ1-2
D gene: .
V gene: TRBV2
clone size: once
CDR3 DNA: TGTGCCAGCAGTGACAACGGAAACTATGGCTACACCTTC
CDR3 protein: CASSDNGNYGYTF

J gene: TRBJ2-7
D gene: .
V gene: TRBV5-1
clone size: .
CDR3 DNA: TGCGCCAGCAGCTTGGAAGCAGGTAGCTCCTACGAGCAGTACTTC
CDR3 protein: CASSLEAGSSYEQYF

J gene: TRBJ1-6
D gene: .
V gene: TRBV2
clone size: few
CDR3 DNA: TGTGCCAGCTTCGGCACCCTTGGTTCACCCCTCCACTTT
CDR3 protein: CASFGTLGSPLHF

J gene: TRBJ1-2
D gene: .
V gene: TRBV25-1
clone size: .
CDR3 DNA: TGTGCCAGCAGTGAAACGACAGTCTCCTCCTATGGCTACACCTTC
CDR3 protein: CASSETTVSSYGYTF

J gene: TRBJ1-1
D gene: .
V gene: TRBV9
clone size: .
CDR3 DNA: TGTGCCAGCAGCGTAGGCCCCATATTACAGGGAAGCACTGAAGCTTTCTTT
CDR3 protein: CASSVGPILQGSTEAFF

J gene: TRBJ1-1
D gene: TRBD1
V gene: TRBV11-2
clone size: once
CDR3 DNA: TGTGCCAGCAGCTTAGATACGACAGGGAGATGGGACACTGAAGCTTTCTTT
CDR3 protein: CASSLDTTGRWDTEAFF

J gene: TRBJ2-4
D gene: TRBD1
V gene: TRBV2
clone size: .
CDR3 DNA: TGTGCCAGCACCGTGTCAAGGGGGCAAGGGTACTTC
CDR3 protein: CASTVSRGQGYF

J gene: TRBJ2-7
D gene: .
V gene: TRBV18
clone size: once
CDR3 DNA: TGTGCCAGCTCCCCACCCGGGGACTACGAGCAGTACTTC
CDR3 protein: CASSPPGDYEQYF